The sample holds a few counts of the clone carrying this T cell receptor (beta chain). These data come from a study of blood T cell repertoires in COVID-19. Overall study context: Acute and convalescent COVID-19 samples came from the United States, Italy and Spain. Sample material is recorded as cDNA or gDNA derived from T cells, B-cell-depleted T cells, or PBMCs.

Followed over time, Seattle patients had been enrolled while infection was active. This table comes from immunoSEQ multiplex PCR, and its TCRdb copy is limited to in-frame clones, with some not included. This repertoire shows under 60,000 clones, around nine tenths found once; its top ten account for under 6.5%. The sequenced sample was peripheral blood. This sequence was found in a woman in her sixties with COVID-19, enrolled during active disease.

The CDR3 loop reads CASSVRGRFTSGANTGELFF. The CDR3 bases are TGTGCCAGCAGTGTACGAGGTAGATTTACTAGCGGGGCAAACACCGGGGAGCTGTTTTTT. V usage is TRBV6-1 and J usage is TRBJ2-2; 10 bases fit TRBD2. The CDR3 consists of 20 residues. Trimming cost V 4 bases and J 2 bases; bases outside gene matches: 16. CDR1 is MNHNS and CDR2 is SASEGT in the germline V gene.